These T cell receptor beta chains were read from a single sample in a study of blood T cells in healthy people across ages. TCRdb independently ran MiXCR on the 5' RACE reads; one entry per CDR3 protein. The sample lists some 1.5 million distinct CDR3 sequences; 42% were seen once. Sequenced input: blood. The receptors come from a young woman in good health. The CDR3 runs from the conserved cysteine through the conserved F or W. The order of the fields is V gene, J gene, clone size, D gene, CDR3 DNA, CDR3 protein. D genes are given only for firm matches. Rows may omit the clone size; those that give it use once, few, many or a size class.

>TRBV12-3/TRBV12-4|TRBJ2-3|few|TRBD2
TGTGCCAGCAAAGGACTAGCGGGGCCCACAGATACGCAGTATTTT
CASKGLAGPTDTQYF
>TRBV20-1|TRBJ1-2|few|TRBD1
TGCAGTGCTCAGACAGGGGAACACTATGGCTACACCTTC
CSAQTGEHYGYTF
>TRBV3-1|TRBJ2-1|-|TRBD1
TGTGCCAGCAGCCGGGGACAGGAGCAGTTCTTC
CASSRGQEQFF
>TRBV9|TRBJ1-1|-|TRBD1
TGTGCCAGCAACACCGACAGGGACATTGAAGCTTTCTTT
CASNTDRDIEAFF
>TRBV7-3|TRBJ2-1|-|TRBD2
TGTGCCAGCAGCTCGACTAGCGGGAGTTTTGGTGAGCAGTTCTTC
CASSSTSGSFGEQFF
>TRBV3-1|TRBJ1-5|few|-
TGTGCCAGCAGCCATCGCGGGATAGGGGGGGGTCAGCCCCAGCATTTT
CASSHRGIGGGQPQHF
>TRBV25-1|TRBJ2-3|many|TRBD2
TGTGCCAGCAGTCTCTCCTTGCGGGGGGGTTCAGATACGCAGTATTTT
CASSLSLRGGSDTQYF
>TRBV4-3|TRBJ1-1|-|-
TGCGCCAGCAGCCAAGAGAGGGATGAAGCTTTCTTT
CASSQERDEAFF
>TRBV7-9|TRBJ1-2|few|TRBD1
TGTGCCAGCAGCTTATACAGGGGACACTATGGCTACACCTTC
CASSLYRGHYGYTF
>TRBV20-1|TRBJ2-5|-|TRBD2
TGCAGTGCAAGACTAGCGGGTTTACTGGGGGAGCAGTACTTC
CSARLAGLLGEQYF
>TRBV15|TRBJ2-7|-|TRBD1
TGTGCCACCAGCAGAGATAAGGGGGGAACAGGGGGCTACGAGCAGTACTTC
CATSRDKGGTGGYEQYF
>TRBV7-9|TRBJ1-1|-|-
TGTGCCAGCAGCACCGAGGGTAGTTACACTGAAGCTTTCTTT
CASSTEGSYTEAFF
>TRBV12-3/TRBV12-4|TRBJ1-2|-|-
TGTGCCAGCAGTTTCCCTGACGCTCACTATGGCTACACCTTC
CASSFPDAHYGYTF
>TRBV12-3/TRBV12-4|TRBJ1-5|-|-
TGTGCCAGCAGTTTTCAGGGATTACGGAAGCCCCAGCATTTT
CASSFQGLRKPQHF
>TRBV29-1|TRBJ1-1|-|-
TGCGGCGTTGAAAAAGGAACAGGGAGGGATGAAGCTTTCTTT
CGVEKGTGRDEAFF
>TRBV7-2|TRBJ1-5|-|-
TGTGCCAGCAGCTTAGTCAGCTACAATCAGCCCCAGCATTTT
CASSLVSYNQPQHF
>TRBV27|TRBJ2-1|-|TRBD2
TGTGCCAGCAGTCCCGTAGCTGTCGGGAGGAGCTACAATGAGCAGTTCTTC
CASSPVAVGRSYNEQFF
>TRBV7-9|TRBJ2-1|-|TRBD2
TGTGCCAGCAGCCCGTATCCGGGACTAGTGTTCTTC
CASSPYPGLVFF
>TRBV12-3/TRBV12-4|TRBJ1-1|few|TRBD1
TGTGCCAGCAGTGGGGGACAGGGAACTGAAGCTTTCTTT
CASSGGQGTEAFF
>TRBV12-3/TRBV12-4|TRBJ2-7|-|TRBD1
TGTGCCAGCACCATCGGGGACAGGGGCTACGAGCAGTACTTC
CASTIGDRGYEQYF
>TRBV3-1|TRBJ2-1|-|-
TGTGCCAGCAGCCAAGGTGAAGGGAGGAATGAGCAGTTCTTC
CASSQGEGRNEQFF
>TRBV12-3/TRBV12-4|TRBJ2-2|-|TRBD1
TGTGCCAGCAGTACCCGGGACAGCGGGGAGCTGTTTTTT
CASSTRDSGELFF
>TRBV4-1|TRBJ1-2|-|-
TGCGCCAGCAGCTTGAGTACGGTCTATCGAGGCTACACCTTC
CASSLSTVYRGYTF
>TRBV2|TRBJ2-2|once|TRBD1
TGTGCCAGCAGGGGACAGGACACCGGGGAGCTGTTTTTT
CASRGQDTGELFF
>TRBV6-5|TRBJ1-6|few|TRBD1
TGTGCCAGCAGTTATACAGGGGTAACCCTAGATTCACCCCTCCACTTT
CASSYTGVTLDSPLHF
>TRBV4-1|TRBJ1-2|-|-
TGCGCCAGCAGCCAAGCGTCGGCAGGATATGGCTACACCTTC
CASSQASAGYGYTF
>TRBV30|TRBJ1-2|few|-
TGTGCCTGGGAAAGGACAGTTTTTCATGGCTACACCTTC
CAWERTVFHGYTF
>TRBV29-1|TRBJ1-2|many|-
TGCAGCGTCCTGACAGTTTCAAACTATGGCTACACCTTC
CSVLTVSNYGYTF
>TRBV6-1|TRBJ1-5|-|-
TGTGCCAGCAGTGAATGGTGGGGTTCTAGCAATCAGCCCCAGCATTTT
CASSEWWGSSNQPQHF
>TRBV28|TRBJ2-3|-|TRBD1
TGTGCCAGCAGATTAAGACAGGGGGCGGCAGATACGCAGTATTTT
CASRLRQGAADTQYF
>TRBV18|TRBJ2-5|-|-
TGTGCCAGCTCACCCAACCAACCCGGACAGCAAGAGACCCAGTACTTC
CASSPNQPGQQETQYF
>TRBV11-2|TRBJ2-1|few|-
TGTGCCAGCAGCCCCCCAGTCTACAATGAGCAGTTCTTC
CASSPPVYNEQFF
>TRBV29-1|TRBJ1-2|few|-
TGCAGCGTTGAAGAAGGAACTGGCGGCTACACCTTC
CSVEEGTGGYTF